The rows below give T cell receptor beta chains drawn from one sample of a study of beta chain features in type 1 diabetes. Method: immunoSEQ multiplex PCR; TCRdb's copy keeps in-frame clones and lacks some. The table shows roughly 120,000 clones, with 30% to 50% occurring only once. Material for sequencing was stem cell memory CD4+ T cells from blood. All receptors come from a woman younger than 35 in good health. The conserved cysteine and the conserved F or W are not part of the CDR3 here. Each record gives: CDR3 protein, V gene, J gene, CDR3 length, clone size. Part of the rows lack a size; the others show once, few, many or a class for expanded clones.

CDR3aa: AISASGSSYEQY
v_gene: TRBV10-3
j_gene: TRBJ2-7
len: 12
abundance: NA

CDR3aa: ASSQVRGLESTDTQY
v_gene: TRBV4-2
j_gene: TRBJ2-3
len: 15
abundance: few

CDR3aa: ASSFSRNMNTEAF
v_gene: TRBV27
j_gene: TRBJ1-1
len: 13
abundance: NA

CDR3aa: ASSEVQGAPNYGYT
v_gene: TRBV6-1
j_gene: TRBJ1-2
len: 14
abundance: few

CDR3aa: ASSKIGSSYEQY
v_gene: TRBV6-6
j_gene: TRBJ2-7
len: 12
abundance: NA

CDR3aa: ASSVLAGRQF
v_gene: TRBV19
j_gene: TRBJ2-1
len: 10
abundance: few

CDR3aa: ASSESWTGEQY
v_gene: TRBV10-1
j_gene: TRBJ2-7
len: 11
abundance: few

CDR3aa: ASSFLAGAEDTQY
v_gene: TRBV7-4
j_gene: TRBJ2-3
len: 13
abundance: NA

CDR3aa: ASGGGYQPQH
v_gene: TRBV9
j_gene: TRBJ1-5
len: 10
abundance: NA

CDR3aa: ASSKGQRSDTQY
v_gene: TRBV5-1
j_gene: TRBJ2-3
len: 12
abundance: NA

CDR3aa: ASSAVWGTGNTGELF
v_gene: TRBV9
j_gene: TRBJ2-2
len: 15
abundance: NA

CDR3aa: ASSSDYPYEQY
v_gene: TRBV13
j_gene: TRBJ2-7
len: 11
abundance: few

CDR3aa: ASSTSGVITGRTEAF
v_gene: TRBV11-2
j_gene: TRBJ1-1
len: 15
abundance: once

CDR3aa: ASSSRQGSYEQY
v_gene: TRBV5-4
j_gene: TRBJ2-7
len: 12
abundance: NA

CDR3aa: ASSLWGHGGELF
v_gene: TRBV5-8
j_gene: TRBJ2-2
len: 12
abundance: few

CDR3aa: ASSLAGQGPMNTEAF
v_gene: TRBV5-1
j_gene: TRBJ1-1
len: 15
abundance: NA

CDR3aa: ASSHGQGAAGANVLT
v_gene: TRBV4-2
j_gene: TRBJ2-6
len: 15
abundance: few

CDR3aa: ASSLTPKRTAHEQY
v_gene: TRBV5-1
j_gene: TRBJ2-7
len: 14
abundance: once

CDR3aa: ASSLATGGLGEQF
v_gene: TRBV7-7
j_gene: TRBJ2-1
len: 13
abundance: NA

CDR3aa: ASSLAGSRGYNEQF
v_gene: TRBV11-2
j_gene: TRBJ2-1
len: 14
abundance: NA

CDR3aa: ASSRTSQQY
v_gene: TRBV28
j_gene: TRBJ2-7
len: 9
abundance: once

CDR3aa: ASNAGGGDTQY
v_gene: TRBV19
j_gene: TRBJ2-3
len: 11
abundance: few

CDR3aa: ASTLRGLGSTDTQY
v_gene: TRBV28
j_gene: TRBJ2-3
len: 14
abundance: few

CDR3aa: AFSGGRTQY
v_gene: TRBV30
j_gene: TRBJ2-3
len: 9
abundance: NA

CDR3aa: ASSRQGGSNQPQH
v_gene: TRBV7-2
j_gene: TRBJ1-5
len: 13
abundance: NA

CDR3aa: ASSSRTGGFNEQY
v_gene: TRBV7-2
j_gene: TRBJ2-7
len: 13
abundance: NA

CDR3aa: ASSRWTGLYEQY
v_gene: TRBV4-3
j_gene: TRBJ2-7
len: 12
abundance: NA

CDR3aa: ASSVDVGGSSYNEQF
v_gene: TRBV9
j_gene: TRBJ2-1
len: 15
abundance: NA

CDR3aa: ASSPYGAGGSGANVLT
v_gene: TRBV18
j_gene: TRBJ2-6
len: 16
abundance: many

CDR3aa: ASTRTGGTDTQY
v_gene: TRBV5-5
j_gene: TRBJ2-3
len: 12
abundance: NA

CDR3aa: ASSIGGAGGDNEQF
v_gene: TRBV28
j_gene: TRBJ2-1
len: 14
abundance: NA

CDR3aa: ASSSLGQGNTEAF
v_gene: TRBV9
j_gene: TRBJ1-1
len: 13
abundance: NA

CDR3aa: ASSWTSGGPSSSYEQY
v_gene: TRBV18
j_gene: TRBJ2-7
len: 16
abundance: few

CDR3aa: ASSSQGTEAF
v_gene: TRBV18
j_gene: TRBJ1-1
len: 10
abundance: few

CDR3aa: ASSSASLASVGELF
v_gene: TRBV27
j_gene: TRBJ2-2
len: 14
abundance: NA

CDR3aa: ASSNGLRGYGYT
v_gene: TRBV7-8
j_gene: TRBJ1-2
len: 12
abundance: few

CDR3aa: ASSFGGSNQPQH
v_gene: TRBV5-5
j_gene: TRBJ1-5
len: 12
abundance: NA

CDR3aa: ASTPGRAADTQY
v_gene: TRBV2
j_gene: TRBJ2-3
len: 12
abundance: NA

CDR3aa: ASSLGGGIGEQY
v_gene: TRBV7-8
j_gene: TRBJ2-7
len: 12
abundance: few

CDR3aa: ASSLLRQGSSYNEQF
v_gene: TRBV28
j_gene: TRBJ2-1
len: 15
abundance: few

CDR3aa: ASSTGTSDYEQY
v_gene: TRBV19
j_gene: TRBJ2-7
len: 12
abundance: NA

CDR3aa: ASTPGTQTRREQY
v_gene: TRBV27
j_gene: TRBJ2-7
len: 13
abundance: few

CDR3aa: ASSPRLAGLNTGELF
v_gene: TRBV7-7
j_gene: TRBJ2-2
len: 15
abundance: NA

CDR3aa: ASSTGAKNIQY
v_gene: TRBV5-1
j_gene: TRBJ2-4
len: 11
abundance: few

CDR3aa: ASSFLAGSGYT
v_gene: TRBV7-9
j_gene: TRBJ1-2
len: 11
abundance: NA

CDR3aa: ASSLVARGTGGELF
v_gene: TRBV11-2
j_gene: TRBJ2-2
len: 14
abundance: NA

CDR3aa: ASRGQGSYEQY
v_gene: TRBV6-1
j_gene: TRBJ2-7
len: 11
abundance: once

CDR3aa: ASSLARTGGDGYT
v_gene: TRBV5-1
j_gene: TRBJ1-2
len: 13
abundance: NA

CDR3aa: ASSQDLGLAGAYEQY
v_gene: TRBV4-2
j_gene: TRBJ2-7
len: 15
abundance: NA

CDR3aa: ASSHLASGARGELF
v_gene: TRBV7-9
j_gene: TRBJ2-2
len: 14
abundance: NA

CDR3aa: ASSAPGEQF
v_gene: TRBV7-2
j_gene: TRBJ2-1
len: 9
abundance: NA